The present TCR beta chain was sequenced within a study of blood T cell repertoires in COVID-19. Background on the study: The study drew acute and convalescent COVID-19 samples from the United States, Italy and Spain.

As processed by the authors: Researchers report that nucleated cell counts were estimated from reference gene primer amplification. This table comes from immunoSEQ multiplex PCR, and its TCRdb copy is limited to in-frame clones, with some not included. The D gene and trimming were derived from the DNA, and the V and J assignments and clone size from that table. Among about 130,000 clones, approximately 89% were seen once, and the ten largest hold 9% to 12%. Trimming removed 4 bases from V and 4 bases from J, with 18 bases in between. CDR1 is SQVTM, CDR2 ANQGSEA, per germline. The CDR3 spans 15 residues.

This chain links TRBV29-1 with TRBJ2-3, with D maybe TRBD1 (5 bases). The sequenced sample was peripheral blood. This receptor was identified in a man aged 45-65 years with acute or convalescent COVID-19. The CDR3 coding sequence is TGCAGCGTTGGGGGCCGTGACAGCTACCCAGATACGCAGTATTTT. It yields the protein CSVGGRDSYPDTQYF.